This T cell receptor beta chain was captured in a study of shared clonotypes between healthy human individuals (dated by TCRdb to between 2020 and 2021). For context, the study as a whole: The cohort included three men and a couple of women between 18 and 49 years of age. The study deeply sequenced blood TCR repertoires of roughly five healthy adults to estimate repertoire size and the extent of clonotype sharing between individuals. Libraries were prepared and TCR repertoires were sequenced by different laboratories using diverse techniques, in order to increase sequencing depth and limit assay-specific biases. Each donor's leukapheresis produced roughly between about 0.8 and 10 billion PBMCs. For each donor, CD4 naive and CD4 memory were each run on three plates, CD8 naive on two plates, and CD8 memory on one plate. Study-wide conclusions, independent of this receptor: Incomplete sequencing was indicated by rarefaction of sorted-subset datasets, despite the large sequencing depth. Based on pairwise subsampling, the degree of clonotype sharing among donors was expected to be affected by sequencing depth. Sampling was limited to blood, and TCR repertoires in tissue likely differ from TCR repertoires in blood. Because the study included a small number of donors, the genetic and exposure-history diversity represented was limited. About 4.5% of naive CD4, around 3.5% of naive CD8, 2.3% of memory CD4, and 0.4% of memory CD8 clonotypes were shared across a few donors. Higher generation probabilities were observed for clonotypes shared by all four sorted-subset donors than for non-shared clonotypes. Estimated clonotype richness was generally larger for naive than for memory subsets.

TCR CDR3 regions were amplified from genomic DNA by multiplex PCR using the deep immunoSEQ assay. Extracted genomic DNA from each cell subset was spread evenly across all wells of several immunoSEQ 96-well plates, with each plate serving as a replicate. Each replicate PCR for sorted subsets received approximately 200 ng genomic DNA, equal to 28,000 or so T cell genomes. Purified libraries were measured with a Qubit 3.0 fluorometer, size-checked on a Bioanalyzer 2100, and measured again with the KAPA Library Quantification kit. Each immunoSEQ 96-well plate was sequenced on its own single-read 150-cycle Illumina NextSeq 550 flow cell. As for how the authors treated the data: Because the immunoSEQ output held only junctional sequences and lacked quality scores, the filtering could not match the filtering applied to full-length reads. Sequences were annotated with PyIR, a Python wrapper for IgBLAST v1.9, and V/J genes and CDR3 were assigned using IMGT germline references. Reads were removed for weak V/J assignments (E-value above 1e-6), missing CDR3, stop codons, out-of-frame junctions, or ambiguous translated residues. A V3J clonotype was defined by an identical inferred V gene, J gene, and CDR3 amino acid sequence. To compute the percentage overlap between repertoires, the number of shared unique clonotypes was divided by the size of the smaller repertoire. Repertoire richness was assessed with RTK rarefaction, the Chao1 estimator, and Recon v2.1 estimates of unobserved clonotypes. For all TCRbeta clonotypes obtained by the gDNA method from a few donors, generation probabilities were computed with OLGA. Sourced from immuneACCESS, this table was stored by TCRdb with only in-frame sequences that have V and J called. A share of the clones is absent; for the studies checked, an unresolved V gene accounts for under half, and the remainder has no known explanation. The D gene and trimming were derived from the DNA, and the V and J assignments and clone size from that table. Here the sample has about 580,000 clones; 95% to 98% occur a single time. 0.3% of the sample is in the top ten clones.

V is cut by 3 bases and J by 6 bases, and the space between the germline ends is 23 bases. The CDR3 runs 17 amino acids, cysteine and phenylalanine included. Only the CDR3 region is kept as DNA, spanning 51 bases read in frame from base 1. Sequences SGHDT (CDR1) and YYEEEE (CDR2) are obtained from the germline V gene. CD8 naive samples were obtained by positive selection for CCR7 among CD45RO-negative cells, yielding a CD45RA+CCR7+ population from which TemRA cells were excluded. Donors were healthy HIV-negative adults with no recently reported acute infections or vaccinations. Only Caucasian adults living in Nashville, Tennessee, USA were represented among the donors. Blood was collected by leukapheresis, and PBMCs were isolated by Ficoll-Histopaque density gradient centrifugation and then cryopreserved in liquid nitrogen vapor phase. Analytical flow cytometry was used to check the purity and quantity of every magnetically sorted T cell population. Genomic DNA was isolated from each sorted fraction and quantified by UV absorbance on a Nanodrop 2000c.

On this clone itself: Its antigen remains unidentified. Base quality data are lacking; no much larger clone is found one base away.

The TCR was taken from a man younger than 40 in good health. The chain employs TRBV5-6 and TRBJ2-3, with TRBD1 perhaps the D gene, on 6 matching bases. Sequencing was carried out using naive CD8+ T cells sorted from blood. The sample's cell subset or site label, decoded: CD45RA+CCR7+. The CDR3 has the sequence CASSSGRGSGMWDTQYF. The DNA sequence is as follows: TGTGCCAGCAGCTCGGGAAGGGGGTCAGGGATGTGGGATACGCAGTATTTT.